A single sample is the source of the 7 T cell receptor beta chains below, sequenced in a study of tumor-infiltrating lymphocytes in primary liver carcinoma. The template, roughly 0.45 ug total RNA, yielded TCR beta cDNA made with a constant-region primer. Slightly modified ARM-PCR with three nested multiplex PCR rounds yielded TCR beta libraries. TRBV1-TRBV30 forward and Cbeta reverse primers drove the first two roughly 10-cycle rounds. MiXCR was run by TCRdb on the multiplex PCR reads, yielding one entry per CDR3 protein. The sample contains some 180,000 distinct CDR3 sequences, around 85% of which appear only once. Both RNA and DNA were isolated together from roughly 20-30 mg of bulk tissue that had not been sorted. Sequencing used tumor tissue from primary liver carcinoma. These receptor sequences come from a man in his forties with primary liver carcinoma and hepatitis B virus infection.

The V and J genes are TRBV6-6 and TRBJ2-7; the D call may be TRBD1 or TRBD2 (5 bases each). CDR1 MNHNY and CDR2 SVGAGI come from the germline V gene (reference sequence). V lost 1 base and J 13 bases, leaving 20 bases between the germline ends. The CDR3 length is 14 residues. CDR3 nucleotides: TGTGCCAGCAGTTACTACGGGACCTCAGTCGAGGACTACTTC. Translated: CASSYYGTSVEDYF.

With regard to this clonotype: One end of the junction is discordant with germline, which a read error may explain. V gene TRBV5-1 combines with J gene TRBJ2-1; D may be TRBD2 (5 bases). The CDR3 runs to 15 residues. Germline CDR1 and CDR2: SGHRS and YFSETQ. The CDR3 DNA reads TGCGCTAGCAGCAAAACCGTGACTACATACAATGAGCAGTTCTTC. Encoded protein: CASSKTVTTYNEQFF.

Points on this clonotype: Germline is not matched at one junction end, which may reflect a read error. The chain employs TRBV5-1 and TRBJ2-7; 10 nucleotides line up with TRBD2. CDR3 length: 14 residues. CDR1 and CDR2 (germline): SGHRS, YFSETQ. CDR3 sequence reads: CASGLSSGRYEQYF. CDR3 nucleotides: TGCGCCAGCGGCTTGAGTAGCGGGAGGTACGAGCAGTACTTC. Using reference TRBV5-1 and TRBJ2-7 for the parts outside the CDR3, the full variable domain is KAGVTQTPRYLIKTRGQQVTLSCSPISGHRSVSWYQQTPGQGLQFLFEYFSETQRNKGNFPGRFSGRQFSNSRSEMNVSTLELGDSALYLCASGLSSGRYEQYFGPGTRLTVT.

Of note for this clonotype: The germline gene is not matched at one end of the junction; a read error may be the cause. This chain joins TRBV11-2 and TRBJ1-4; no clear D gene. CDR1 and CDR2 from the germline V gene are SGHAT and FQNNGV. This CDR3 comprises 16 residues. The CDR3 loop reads CASSATTRFGNEILFF. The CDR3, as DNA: TGTGCCAGCAGCGCCACGACAAGGTTTGGTAACGAAATACTGTTTTTT.

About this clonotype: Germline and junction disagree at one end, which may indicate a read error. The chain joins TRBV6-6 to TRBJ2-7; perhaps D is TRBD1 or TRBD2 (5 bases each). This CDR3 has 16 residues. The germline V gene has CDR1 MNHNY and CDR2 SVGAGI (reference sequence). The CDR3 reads CVSSHSPGRSSYEQYF. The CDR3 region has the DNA TGTGTCAGCAGTCATTCACCGGGACGCAGCTCATACGAGCAGTACTTC.

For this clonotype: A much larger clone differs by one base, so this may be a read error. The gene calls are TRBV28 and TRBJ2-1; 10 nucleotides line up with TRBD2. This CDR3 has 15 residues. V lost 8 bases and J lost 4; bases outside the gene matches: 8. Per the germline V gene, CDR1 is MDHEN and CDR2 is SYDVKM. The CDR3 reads CASLCRTSGYNEQFF. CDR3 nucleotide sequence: TGTGCCAGCCTCTGTCGGACTAGCGGTTACAATGAGCAGTTCTTC.

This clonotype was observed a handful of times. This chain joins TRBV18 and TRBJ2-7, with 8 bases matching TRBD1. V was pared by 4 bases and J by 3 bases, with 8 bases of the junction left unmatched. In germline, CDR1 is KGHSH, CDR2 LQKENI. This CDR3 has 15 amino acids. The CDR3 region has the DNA TGTGCCAGCTCACAAAGACGGACAGGGTTCTACGAGCAGTACTTC. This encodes CASSQRRTGFYEQYF.